This entry is about one T cell receptor beta chain. The assay was immunoSEQ multiplex PCR, and TCRdb's table has in-frame clones only and misses some. Of 150,000 or so clones detected, approximately 90% appear once; the ten largest clones hold around 12%. The data were taken from a study of radiation and T cells in renal cell carcinoma. On the study more broadly: Nephrectomy followed 15 Gy stereotactic body radiation by 4 weeks.

Trimming cost V 2 bases and J 6 bases; bases outside gene matches: 14. CDR1 and CDR2 (germline): MNHEY, SMNVEV (reference sequence). The length of the CDR3 is 18 residues. Time point meaning: baseline pretreatment blood. Indicated treatment: 15 Gy SBRT to primary tumor, nephrectomy 4 weeks later. The gene calls are TRBV27 and TRBJ2-1; 9 bases fit TRBD1. This specimen consisted of blood, obtained from a patient whose treatment included radiotherapy and nephrectomy. The receptor was isolated from a woman between 45 and 65 years old with renal cell carcinoma. The CDR3: CASSLTKLGTGWVNEQFF. The CDR3 region has the DNA TGTGCCAGCAGTTTAACCAAACTGGGGACAGGGTGGGTCAATGAGCAGTTCTTC.